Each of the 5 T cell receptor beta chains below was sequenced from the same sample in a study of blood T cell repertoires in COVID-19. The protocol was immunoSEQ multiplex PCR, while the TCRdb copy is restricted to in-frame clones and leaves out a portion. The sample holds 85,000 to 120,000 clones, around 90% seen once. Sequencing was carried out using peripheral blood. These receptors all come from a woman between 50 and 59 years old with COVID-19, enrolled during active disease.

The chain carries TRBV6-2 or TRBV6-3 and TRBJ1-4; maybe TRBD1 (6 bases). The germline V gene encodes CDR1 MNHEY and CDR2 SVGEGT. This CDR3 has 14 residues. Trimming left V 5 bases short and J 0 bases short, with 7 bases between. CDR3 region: CASSRTATNEKLFF. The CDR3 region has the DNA TGTGCCAGCAGTCGGACAGCAACTAATGAAAAACTGTTTTTT.

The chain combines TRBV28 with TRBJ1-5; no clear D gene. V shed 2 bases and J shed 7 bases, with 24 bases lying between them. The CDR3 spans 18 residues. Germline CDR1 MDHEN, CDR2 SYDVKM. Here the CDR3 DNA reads TGTGCCAGCAGTTTAATGATAGGCCCCGGGAAGAAACGGCAGCCCCAGCATTTT. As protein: CASSLMIGPGKKRQPQHF.

DNA of the CDR3: TGTGCCAGCAGTTTCCTAGAAGCTTTCTTT. It translates to CASSFLEAFF. The V call is TRBV28, the J call TRBJ1-1; D not certain. The germline CDR1 and CDR2 sequences are MDHEN and SYDVKM. This CDR3 has 10 residues. V was clipped by 3 bases and J by 8 bases, with 4 bases between them.

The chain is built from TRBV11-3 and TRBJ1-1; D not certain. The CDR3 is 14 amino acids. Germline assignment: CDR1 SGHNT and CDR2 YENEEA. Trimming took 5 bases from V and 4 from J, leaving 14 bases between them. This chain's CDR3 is CASSLGPGVTEAFF. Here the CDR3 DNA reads TGTGCCAGCAGCCTAGGACCCGGGGTCACTGAAGCTTTCTTT.

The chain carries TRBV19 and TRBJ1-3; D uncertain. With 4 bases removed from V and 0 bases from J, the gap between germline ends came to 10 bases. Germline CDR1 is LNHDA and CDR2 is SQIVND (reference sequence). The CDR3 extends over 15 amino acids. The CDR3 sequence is CASSKAARSGNTIYF. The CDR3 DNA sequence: TGTGCCAGTAGTAAGGCGGCTCGCTCTGGAAACACCATATATTTT.